The T cell receptor (beta chain) described here comes from a study of blood T cell repertoires in COVID-19. At the level of the study: COVID-19 samples, acute and convalescent, were from the United States, Italy and Spain.

Source study methods: Counts of nucleated cells, estimated from reference gene primer amplification, were obtained. Assay used: immunoSEQ multiplex PCR; TCRdb lists only in-frame clones, some missing. The DNA was the basis for D and trimming; V, J and clone size are from that table. The table lists 200,000 to 250,000 clones, approximately 85% of them singletons. Seattle's enrolled individuals joined amid active infection and were then monitored longitudinally. Trimming cost V 5 bases and J 7 bases; bases outside gene matches: 6. The CDR3 is made up of 14 amino acids. Germline V gene data show CDR1 as MNHEY and CDR2 as SVGAGI.

The clonotype comes from a woman in her sixties or seventies with COVID-19, enrolled during active disease. Sequencing input: peripheral blood. This chain uses TRBV6-5 with TRBJ1-3; TRBD1 matches 9 bases. CDR3 bases: TGTGCCAGCAGTAGGGACAGGGTTAAGAACACCATATATTTT. Its translation: CASSRDRVKNTIYF.